The 8 T cell receptor beta chains below come from one sample, sequenced in a study of molecular identifiers for immune sequencing clone quantification. Via MiXCR, TCRdb re-called the PCR reads, giving one row per CDR3 protein. The table lists about 640,000 distinct CDR3 sequences, around 20% of them singletons, with roughly 0.85% in the top ten. The sequencing sample was made of naive CD8+ T cells from blood, with Jurkat cell RNA spiked in. This sample's subset: FACS-sorted CD8+CD4-CCR7+CD45RA+ naive T cells. Receptors were obtained from a human donor in good health. Some libraries in this study had Jurkat cell RNA spiked in.

This clonotype was found many times. V is TRBV27 and J is TRBJ2-7; a possible D gene is TRBD1 (6 bases). V lost 6 bases and J 3 bases, leaving 15 bases between the germline ends. The CDR3 contains 14 residues. From germline, CDR1 is MNHEY and CDR2 SMNVEV (reference sequence). CDR3 coding DNA: TGTGCCAGCAGACCGGGACACTCGCTCTACGAGCAGTACTTC. This codes for CASRPGHSLYEQYF.

This clonotype appeared many times. The V gene is TRBV20-1, the J gene TRBJ2-3; no reliable D call. V shed 3 bases and J shed 8 bases, with 6 bases lying between them. The CDR3 consists of 10 residues. Germline values: CDR1 DFQATT, CDR2 SNEGSKA (reference sequence). CDR3 amino acids: CSASLGTQYF. DNA for the CDR3: TGCAGTGCTAGTTTAGGTACGCAGTATTTT.

This clonotype was recorded many times. The chain is built from TRBV20-1 and TRBJ1-6; D is ambiguous. The CDR3 consists of 12 residues. Germline CDR1 is DFQATT and CDR2 is SNEGSKA (reference sequence). Trimming removed 5 bases from V and 5 bases from J, with 7 bases in between. CDR3 region: CSASRNNSPLHF. The CDR3 nucleotides read TGCAGTGCTTCCAGAAATAATTCACCCCTCCACTTT.

This clonotype has ten or more counts. The CDR3 DNA reads as TGTGCCAGCAGTACCGCCTGGGGACCCAGGCAAGAGACCCAGTACTTC. Protein: CASSTAWGPRQETQYF. The V and J genes are TRBV6-2 or TRBV6-3 and TRBJ2-5, with D perhaps assigned TRBD1 or TRBD2 (5 bases each). Germline V gene lookup returns CDR1 MNHEY and CDR2 SVGEGT. The CDR3 is made up of 16 amino acids. Between the trimmed V and J ends, which lost 5 bases and 2 bases, there was a span of 18 bases.

This rearrangement joins TRBV27 to TRBJ2-1, with D possibly TRBD2 on 5 matching bases. There are 16 residues in the CDR3. The germline gives CDR1 MNHEY, CDR2 SMNVEV (reference sequence). V was clipped by 5 bases and J by 2 bases, with 16 bases between them. Here the CDR3 DNA reads TGTGCCAGCAGTCCCACCCTATCTAGCACCTACAATGAGCAGTTCTTC. It encodes CASSPTLSSTYNEQFF.

This clonotype has at least ten counts. The CDR3 nucleotides read TGCGCCAGCAGCCAAGCGAGGACAGTTTGGACCGGGGAGCTGTTTTTT. It encodes CASSQARTVWTGELFF. V gene TRBV4-3 combines with J gene TRBJ2-2; weak D call: TRBD1 (6 bases). The V and J ends lost 1 base and 5 bases respectively, with 14 bases between them. The CDR3 length is 16 residues. Germline CDR1 LGHNA, CDR2 YSLEER.

There are many counts of this clonotype. V gene TRBV7-9 combines with J gene TRBJ2-2; 7 nucleotides agree with TRBD1. Germline V gene data show CDR1 as SEHNR and CDR2 as FQNEAQ (reference sequence). The CDR3 extends over 15 amino acids. V trimming: 5 bases; J trimming: 3 bases; junction bases outside the gene matches: 6. CDR3 residues: CASSPTGDYTGELFF. The CDR3 DNA follows: TGTGCCAGCAGCCCAACAGGGGATTACACCGGGGAGCTGTTTTTT.

This chain uses TRBV13 with TRBJ2-2; 8 nucleotides line up with TRBD2. This CDR3 region has 16 residues. Germline loops: CDR1 PRHDT, CDR2 FYEKMQ (reference sequence). The ends lost 4 bases at V and 3 bases at J; junction bases unmatched: 7. The DNA of the CDR3 is TGTGCCAGCAGCTCTTTGCGGGGGGTTTACACCGGGGAGCTGTTTTTT. Amino acid sequence: CASSSLRGVYTGELFF.